This T cell receptor (beta chain) was observed in a study of T cells in Graves' hyperthyroidism and ophthalmopathy. Orbital computed tomography and thyroid ultrasound, together with serum TRAb and thyroxine and clinical symptoms, were used for diagnoses. V was trimmed by 3 bases and J by 0 bases, leaving 9 bases between them. Germline V gene sequence: CDR1 SGHTA, CDR2 FQGNSA. The length of the CDR3 is 14 residues. Amplification yielded TCR beta CDR3 regions, with RNA transcripts as the source. The HTBI primer set was used in a first-round RT-PCR of the TCR CDR3. TCRdb analysed the multiplex PCR reads with MiXCR anew, one entry per CDR3 protein. The table lists just under 750,000 distinct CDR3 sequences, around 40% of them singletons. In its sample, this clonotype was seen many times.

The J gene is TRBJ2-7, the V gene TRBV7-2; TRBD1 might be the D (6 bases). Sequenced input: blood. This clonotype was obtained from a woman aged 35 to 49 with Graves' hyperthyroidism. The CDR3 loop is CASSFLGHSYEQYF. CDR3 coding DNA: TGTGCCAGCAGCTTCCTGGGACACTCCTACGAGCAGTACTTC.